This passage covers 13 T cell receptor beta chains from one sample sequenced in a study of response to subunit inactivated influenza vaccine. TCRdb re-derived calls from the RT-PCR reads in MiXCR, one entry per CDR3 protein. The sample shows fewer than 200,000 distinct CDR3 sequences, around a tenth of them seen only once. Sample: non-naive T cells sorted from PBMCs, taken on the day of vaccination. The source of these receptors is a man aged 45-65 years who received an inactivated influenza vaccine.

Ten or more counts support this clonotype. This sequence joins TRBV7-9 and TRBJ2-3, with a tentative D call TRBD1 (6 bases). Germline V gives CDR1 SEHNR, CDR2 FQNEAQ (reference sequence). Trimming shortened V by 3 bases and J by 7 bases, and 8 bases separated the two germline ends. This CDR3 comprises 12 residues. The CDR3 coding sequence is TGTGCCAGCAGCTTTACAGGGTATACGCAGTATTTT. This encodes CASSFTGYTQYF.

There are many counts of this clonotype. CDR3 sequence reads: CASSTSGIAGANVLTF. The CDR3 DNA reads as TGTGCCAGCAGCACCTCGGGGATAGCTGGGGCCAACGTCCTGACTTTC. J is TRBJ2-6 and V is TRBV12-3 or TRBV12-4; D is perhaps TRBD2 (5 bases). Trimming left V 6 bases short and J 2 bases short, with 14 bases between. The CDR3 has 16 amino acids.

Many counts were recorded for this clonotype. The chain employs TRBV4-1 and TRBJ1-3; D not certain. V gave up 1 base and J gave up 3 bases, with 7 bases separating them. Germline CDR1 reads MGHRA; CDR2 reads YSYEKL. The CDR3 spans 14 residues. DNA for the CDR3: TGCGCCAGCAGCCAAGCTGGGATTGGAAACACCATATATTTT. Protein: CASSQAGIGNTIYF.

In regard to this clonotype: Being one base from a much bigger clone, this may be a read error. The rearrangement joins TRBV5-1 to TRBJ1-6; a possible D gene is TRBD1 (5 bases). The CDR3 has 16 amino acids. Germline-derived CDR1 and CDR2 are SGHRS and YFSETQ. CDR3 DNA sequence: TGCGCCATCAGCTTGCACCGGGGCAAGGGGAATTCACCCCTCCACTTT. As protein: CAISLHRGKGNSPLHF.

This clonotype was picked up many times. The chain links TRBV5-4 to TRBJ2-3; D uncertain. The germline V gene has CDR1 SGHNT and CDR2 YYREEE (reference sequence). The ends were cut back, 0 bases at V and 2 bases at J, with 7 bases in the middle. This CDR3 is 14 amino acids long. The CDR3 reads CASSLGGDTDTQYF. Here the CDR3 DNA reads TGTGCCAGCAGCTTGGGTGGGGACACAGATACGCAGTATTTT.

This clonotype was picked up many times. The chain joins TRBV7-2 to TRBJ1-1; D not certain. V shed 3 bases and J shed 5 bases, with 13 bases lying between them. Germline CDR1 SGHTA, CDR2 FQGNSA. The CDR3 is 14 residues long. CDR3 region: CASSLMVARTEAFF. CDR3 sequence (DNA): TGTGCCAGCAGCTTGATGGTGGCTCGGACTGAAGCTTTCTTT.

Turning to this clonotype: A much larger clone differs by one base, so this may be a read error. CDR3 residues: CASSFNQGSVLTF. CDR3 in DNA: TGTGCCAGCAGTTTTAACCAGGGGAGCGTCCTGACTTTC. This rearrangement joins TRBV28 to TRBJ2-6; D perhaps matches TRBD1 (6 bases). V lost 3 bases to trimming and J lost 12 bases, with 12 bases between them. Germline assignment: CDR1 MDHEN and CDR2 SYDVKM. The length of the CDR3 is 13 residues.

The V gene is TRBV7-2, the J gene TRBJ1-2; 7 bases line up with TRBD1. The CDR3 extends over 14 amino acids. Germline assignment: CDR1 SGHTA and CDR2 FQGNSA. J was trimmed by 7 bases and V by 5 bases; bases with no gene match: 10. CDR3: CASSRKTGPSGYTF. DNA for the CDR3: TGTGCCAGCAGCCGAAAGACAGGGCCCAGTGGCTACACCTTC.

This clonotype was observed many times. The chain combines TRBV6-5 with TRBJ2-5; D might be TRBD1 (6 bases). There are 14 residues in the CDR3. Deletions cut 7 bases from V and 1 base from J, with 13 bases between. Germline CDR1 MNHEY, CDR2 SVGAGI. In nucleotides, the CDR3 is TGTGCCAGCACTTCGACAGGCCCCCAAGAGACCCAGTACTTC. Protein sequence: CASTSTGPQETQYF.

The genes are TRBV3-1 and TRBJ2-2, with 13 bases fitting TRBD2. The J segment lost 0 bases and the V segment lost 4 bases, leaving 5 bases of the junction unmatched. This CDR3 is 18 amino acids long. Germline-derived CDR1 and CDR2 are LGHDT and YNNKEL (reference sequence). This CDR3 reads CASSPRLAGGSNTGELFF. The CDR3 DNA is TGTGCCAGCAGCCCCAGACTAGCGGGGGGTTCGAACACCGGGGAGCTGTTTTTT.

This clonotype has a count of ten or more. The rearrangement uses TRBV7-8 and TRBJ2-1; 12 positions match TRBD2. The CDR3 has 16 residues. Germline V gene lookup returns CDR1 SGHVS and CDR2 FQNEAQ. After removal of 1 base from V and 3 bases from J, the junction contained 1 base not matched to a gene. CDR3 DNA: TGTGCCAGCAGCTTAGGGGGACTAGCGGGCTACAATGAGCAGTTCTTC. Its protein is CASSLGGLAGYNEQFF. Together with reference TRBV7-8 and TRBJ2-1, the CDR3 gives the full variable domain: GAGVSQSPRYKVAKRGQDVALRCDPISGHVSLFWYQQALGQGPEFLTYFQNEAQLDKSGLPSDRFFAERPEGSVSTLKIQRTQQEDSAVYLCASSLGGLAGYNEQFFGPGTRLTVL.

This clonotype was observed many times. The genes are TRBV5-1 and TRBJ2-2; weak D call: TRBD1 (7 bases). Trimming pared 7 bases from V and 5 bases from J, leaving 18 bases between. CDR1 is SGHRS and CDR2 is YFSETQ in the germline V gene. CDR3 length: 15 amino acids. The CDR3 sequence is CASRVRGDGTGELFF. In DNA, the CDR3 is TGCGCCAGCCGCGTCAGGGGGGACGGTACCGGGGAGCTGTTTTTT.

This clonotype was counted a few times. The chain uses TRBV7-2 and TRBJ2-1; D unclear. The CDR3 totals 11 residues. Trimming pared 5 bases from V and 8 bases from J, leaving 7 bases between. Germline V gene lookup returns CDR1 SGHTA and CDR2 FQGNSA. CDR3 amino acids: CASSQFYEQFF. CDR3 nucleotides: TGTGCCAGCAGCCAGTTCTATGAGCAGTTCTTC.